Shown below are 18 T cell receptor beta chains from a single sample sequenced in a study of T cell repertoires in cytomegalovirus infection (dated by TCRdb to between 2018 and 2020). The sequencer listed for this sample is Illumina HiSeq 1500. TCRdb applied fastp at Q25 and MiXCR to the public reads, then kept only in-frame beta chains. Rows with one shared CDR3 protein collapse into an entry with the most common genes and DNA. A total of 630,000 or so distinct CDR3 sequences appear in this sample, 20% to 30% of them only once. The ten largest make up 7% to 9% of the sample. The sequenced material came from CD8+ T cells from PBMCs. The receptors shown here come from a human donor in good health (CMV status not recorded). Some clones in this sample may be carry-over from other donors' samples.

The rearrangement links TRBV2 to TRBJ1-6, with 8 bases that match TRBD1. Germline V gene data show CDR1 as SNHLY and CDR2 as FYNNEI. The CDR3 covers 14 residues. V dropped 6 bases and J dropped 11; count of bases not matched to a gene: 9. The CDR3 coding sequence is TGTGCCAGCAGCCGCGGACAGGGCTCGCCACCCCTCCACTTT. This codes for CASSRGQGSPPLHF.

Of note for this clonotype: A much bigger clone sits one base away, suggesting this may be a read error. V usage is TRBV7-9 and J usage is TRBJ1-1; D not certain. Germline V CDR1 and CDR2: SEHNR, FQNEAQ (reference sequence). The CDR3 is made up of 13 amino acids. This CDR3 is CARSLKSRPEAFF. The DNA for the CDR3 is TGTGCCAGGAGCTTAAAGTCACGTCCTGAAGCTTTCTTT.

The chain's CDR3 is CSARPGGWGSETQYF. The CDR3 nucleotides are TGCAGTGCTAGGCCGGGGGGTTGGGGTTCGGAGACCCAGTACTTC. This chain uses TRBV20-1 with TRBJ2-5; TRBD2 matches at 7 bases. The CDR3 is 15 amino acids. Germline V lookup: CDR1 DFQATT, CDR2 SNEGSKA (reference sequence). Trimming at V came to 3 bases and at J to 5 bases, leaving 12 bases not matched to a gene.

The V call is TRBV29-1, the J call TRBJ2-1; 7 positions match TRBD2. Germline V gene data show CDR1 as SQVTM and CDR2 as ANQGSEA. The CDR3 is 15 amino acids. The J segment lost 0 bases and the V segment lost 6 bases, leaving 8 bases of the junction unmatched. The CDR3 sequence: CSVKRGGGSYNEQFF. The CDR3 region has the DNA TGCAGCGTGAAGCGTGGCGGGGGCTCCTACAATGAGCAGTTCTTC.

The chain carries TRBV7-9 and TRBJ2-1; the match to TRBD1 covers 9 bases. Losses at the gene ends were 6 bases for V and 4 bases for J; bases not matched to a gene: 10. CDR3 length: 16 amino acids. Germline V gene lookup returns CDR1 SEHNR and CDR2 FQNEAQ (reference sequence). The CDR3 reads CASSVRTGELYNEQFF. The CDR3 bases are TGTGCCAGCAGTGTCCGGACAGGGGAGCTTTACAATGAGCAGTTCTTC. Looking up the rest from reference TRBV7-9 and TRBJ2-1 gives the full variable domain: DTGVSQNPRHKITKRGQNVTFRCDPISEHNRLYWYRQTLGQGPEFLTYFQNEAQLEKSRLLSDRFSAERPKGSFSTLEIQRTEQGDSAMYLCASSVRTGELYNEQFFGPGTRLTVL.

With regard to this clonotype: A much bigger clone sits one base away, suggesting this may be a read error. This chain links TRBV6-2 or TRBV6-3 with TRBJ2-1, with a possible D match to TRBD2 (6 bases). The CDR3 is made up of 17 amino acids. The V gene's germline CDR1 is MNHEY and CDR2 SVGEGT. Trimming took 1 base from V and 0 from J, leaving 13 bases between them. The CDR3 coding sequence is TGTGCCAGCAGTTACTTGGGACTCCCGAGCTCCTACAATGAGCAGTTCTTC. It is translated as CASSYLGLPSSYNEQFF.

V usage is TRBV7-9 and J usage is TRBJ1-6; 7 bases map to TRBD1. J lost 7 bases, V lost 5 bases, and 5 bases had no gene match. The germline V gene has CDR1 SEHNR and CDR2 FQNEAQ (reference sequence). The CDR3 runs 14 residues. This CDR3 is CASSPGGINSPLHF. In DNA form, the CDR3 reads TGTGCCAGCAGCCCAGGGGGGATAAATTCACCCCTCCACTTT.

Many counts were recorded for this clonotype. The rearrangement links TRBV6-8 to TRBJ2-5, with D unclear. This CDR3 comprises 15 residues. V lost 5 bases to trimming and J lost 4 bases, with 17 bases between them. Germline values: CDR1 MNHGY, CDR2 SAAAGT. The CDR3 DNA is TGTGCCAGCAGTCCTACCCCTGACGAGTCAGAGACCCAGTACTTC. Protein sequence: CASSPTPDESETQYF.

This clonotype has more than one count but fewer than ten. The J gene is TRBJ2-7, the V gene TRBV6-2 or TRBV6-3; D tentatively fits TRBD1 or TRBD2 (5 bases each). The CDR3 is 13 amino acids. V gave up 7 bases and J gave up 6 bases, with 16 bases separating them. CDR1 is MNHEY, CDR2 SVGEGT, per germline. CDR3 bases: TGTGCCAGCACCTACGCAGGGAGAAGCGAGCAGTACGTC. This sequence encodes CASTYAGRSEQYV.

The rearrangement links TRBV6-2 or TRBV6-3 to TRBJ2-4, with D tentatively TRBD1 (5 bases). The CDR3 is 12 residues long. Germline-derived CDR1 and CDR2 are MNHEY and SVGEGT. V was pared by 6 bases and J by 7 bases, with 10 bases between. Here the CDR3 reads CASRQGWNIQYF. The DNA for the CDR3 is TGTGCCAGCAGGCAGGGCTGGAACATTCAGTACTTC.

This clonotype appeared a few times. The chain uses TRBV5-1 and TRBJ2-7; either TRBD1 or TRBD2 may fit D (6 bases each). Trimming removed 0 bases from V and 4 bases from J, with 14 bases in between. CDR1 is SGHRS, CDR2 YFSETQ, per germline. The CDR3 loop spans 15 amino acids. CDR3 region: CASSLDPGAGYEQYV. CDR3 nucleotides: TGCGCCAGCAGCTTGGATCCGGGGGCTGGATACGAGCAGTACGTC.

The chain couples TRBV7-9 to TRBJ2-1; TRBD1 aligns across 8 bases. The CDR3 length is 16 residues. Losses at the gene ends were 4 bases for V and 8 bases for J; bases not matched to a gene: 13. The V gene's germline CDR1 is SEHNR and CDR2 FQNEAQ (reference sequence). The CDR3 here is CASSSARGRILYEQFF. The DNA of the CDR3 is TGTGCCAGCAGCTCCGCCAGGGGGCGGATTCTGTATGAGCAGTTCTTC.

This clonotype has ten or more counts. The CDR3 protein is CASSLWGLPADTQYF. CDR3 DNA: TGTGCCAGCAGTTTATGGGGGCTACCGGCAGATACGCAGTATTTT. The chain carries TRBV28 and TRBJ2-3; possible D gene TRBD1, 5 bases. V was clipped by 0 bases and J by 4 bases, with 11 bases between them. Germline V gives CDR1 MDHEN, CDR2 SYDVKM. The CDR3 covers 15 residues.

At least ten counts were recorded for this clonotype. The J gene is TRBJ2-5, the V gene TRBV7-8, with a weak D call TRBD2 (6 bases). The CDR3 is made up of 14 amino acids. From germline, CDR1 is SGHVS and CDR2 FQNEAQ. Trimming left V 5 bases short and J 5 bases short, with 15 bases between. The CDR3 region has the DNA TGTGCCAGCAGCCCCCTGGGGGGATCGGAGACCCAGTACTTC. It is translated as CASSPLGGSETQYF.

This clonotype was seen more than once but under ten times. The chain carries TRBV28 and TRBJ1-6; perhaps TRBD1 as D (6 bases). The CDR3 runs to 17 residues. Germline V lookup: CDR1 MDHEN, CDR2 SYDVKM. The V end was cut by 8 bases, the J end by 0 bases, with 17 bases between. The CDR3 sequence is CASHPGQRSSYNSPLHF. The CDR3 coding sequence is TGTGCCAGCCATCCTGGACAGCGGAGCTCCTATAATTCACCCCTCCACTTT.

There are a few counts of this clonotype. The V call is TRBV12-3 or TRBV12-4, the J call TRBJ2-1, with unresolved D. This CDR3 contains 13 residues. The V end was cut by 3 bases, the J end by 9 bases, with 12 bases between. The CDR3 reads CASSFGVVIEQFF. The CDR3 coding sequence is TGTGCCAGCAGTTTTGGGGTGGTGATTGAGCAGTTCTTC.

This clonotype was detected ten times or more. The chain links TRBV7-6 to TRBJ2-7; D is ambiguous. This CDR3 comprises 15 residues. Trimming took 1 base from V and 3 from J, leaving 13 bases between them. The germline V gene has CDR1 SGHVS and CDR2 FNYEAQ. CDR3 sequence reads: CASSLEGSRNYEQYF. The CDR3 DNA follows: TGTGCCAGCAGCTTAGAGGGCAGTAGAAACTACGAGCAGTACTTC.

A few counts support this clonotype. The chain is built from TRBV7-9 and TRBJ2-1; 7 bases fit TRBD2. The germline V gene has CDR1 SEHNR and CDR2 FQNEAQ (reference sequence). This CDR3 has 14 amino acids. The junction had 6 bases not matched to a gene; V was cut back by 2 bases and J by 8 bases. The CDR3 region is CASSLRPSGHEQFF. Written as DNA, the CDR3 is TGTGCCAGCAGCTTAAGGCCTAGCGGCCATGAGCAGTTCTTC. The variable domain in full, with the rest retrieved from reference TRBV7-9 and TRBJ2-1, is DTGVSQNPRHKITKRGQNVTFRCDPISEHNRLYWYRQTLGQGPEFLTYFQNEAQLEKSRLLSDRFSAERPKGSFSTLEIQRTEQGDSAMYLCASSLRPSGHEQFFGPGTRLTVL.